Shown below are 17 T cell receptor beta chains from a single sample sequenced in a study of T cells in Graves' hyperthyroidism and ophthalmopathy. From RNA transcripts, TCR beta CDR3 regions were amplified. Primed by the HTBI set, a first-round RT-PCR was run on the TCR CDR3. One entry per CDR3 protein, called by TCRdb with MiXCR from the multiplex PCR reads. The sample shows 400,000 to 500,000 distinct CDR3 sequences, roughly an eighth of them seen only once. Sequencing was done on a sample of blood. These receptors all come from a woman aged 18-29 years with Graves' hyperthyroidism.

V usage is TRBV9 and J usage is TRBJ2-7; TRBD2 matches 8 bases. The CDR3 is 17 residues long. The V gene end was trimmed by 1 base and the J gene end by 0 bases; junction bases not matched to a gene: 9. Germline lookup yields CDR1 SGDLS and CDR2 YYNGEE. CDR3 sequence: CASSVSGLAGSSYEQYF. The CDR3 DNA reads as TGTGCCAGCAGCGTATCCGGCCTAGCGGGTAGCTCCTACGAGCAGTACTTC.

This clonotype was picked up a small number of times. The chain uses TRBV19 and TRBJ2-1; TRBD1 is a possible D gene (5 bases). Germline values: CDR1 LNHDA, CDR2 SQIVND (reference sequence). This CDR3 is 15 amino acids long. The V end was cut by 6 bases, the J end by 0 bases, with 12 bases between. This chain's CDR3 is CASRQDGSSYNEQFF. The CDR3 bases are TGTGCCAGTAGACAGGACGGAAGCTCCTACAATGAGCAGTTCTTC.

The chain carries TRBV24-1 and TRBJ2-6; unclear D gene. CDR1 is KGHDR and CDR2 is SFDVKD in the germline V gene. The CDR3 is made up of 16 amino acids. Between the trimmed V and J ends, which lost 3 bases and 1 base, there was a span of 9 bases. As DNA, the CDR3 is TGTGCCACCAGTGATGCTACAGAATCTGGGGCCAACGTCCTGACTTTC. Its translation: CATSDATESGANVLTF.

This clonotype was counted ten times or more. The rearrangement joins TRBV7-2 to TRBJ2-5; no reliable D call. The CDR3 is 13 amino acids. The V gene lost 5 bases and the J gene lost 5 bases, with 12 bases spanning the gap. CDR1 is SGHTA and CDR2 is FQGNSA in the germline V gene. CDR3 region: CASSSRAGETQYF. CDR3 DNA sequence: TGTGCCAGCAGCAGCAGAGCCGGGGAGACCCAGTACTTC. Complete variable domain (other parts from reference TRBV7-2 and TRBJ2-5): GAGVSQSPSNKVTEKGKDVELRCDPISGHTALYWYRQSLGQGLEFLIYFQGNSAPDKSGLPSDRFSAERTGGSVSTLTIQRTQQEDSAVYLCASSSRAGETQYFGPGTRLLVL.

In this sample, this clonotype turned up many times. This rearrangement joins TRBV3-1 to TRBJ1-1; the match to TRBD1 covers 7 bases. With V trimmed by 7 bases and J by 4 bases, 9 bases remained unmatched. Germline CDR1 and CDR2: LGHDT and YNNKEL (reference sequence). CDR3 length: 14 amino acids. The CDR3 sequence: CASISKGAGTEAFF. The CDR3 DNA is TGTGCCAGCATCTCTAAGGGGGCGGGCACTGAAGCTTTCTTT.

This clonotype was seen repeatedly, ten times or more. The V and J genes are TRBV18 and TRBJ2-5; 7 nucleotides match TRBD1. The CDR3 contains 14 residues. Germline CDR1 reads KGHSH; CDR2 reads LQKENI. V lost 3 bases, J lost 2 bases, and 3 bases stayed unmatched. The CDR3, as DNA: TGTGCCAGCTCACCGAACAGGGGACAAGAGACCCAGTACTTC. Amino acid sequence: CASSPNRGQETQYF. Looking up the rest from reference TRBV18 and TRBJ2-5 gives the full variable domain: NAGVMQNPRHLVRRRGQEARLRCSPMKGHSHVYWYRQLPEEGLKFMVYLQKENIIDESGMPKERFSAEFPKEGPSILRIQQVVRGDSAAYFCASSPNRGQETQYFGPGTRLLVL.

V is TRBV5-1 and J is TRBJ2-3, with 13 nucleotides matching TRBD2. The CDR3 contains 20 residues. CDR1 is SGHRS, CDR2 YFSETQ, per germline. Losses at the gene ends were 4 bases for V and 3 bases for J; bases not matched to a gene: 17. The CDR3 loop is CASSGLGLAGVLRGTDTQYF. As DNA, the CDR3 is TGCGCCAGCAGCGGATTAGGACTAGCGGGAGTGCTTCGGGGGACAGATACGCAGTATTTT.

This clonotype was observed at least ten times. The chain uses TRBV20-1 and TRBJ2-3, with D hard to call. V gave up 5 bases and J gave up 0 bases, with 9 bases separating them. The V gene's germline CDR1 is DFQATT and CDR2 SNEGSKA (reference sequence). This CDR3 contains 13 residues. DNA of the CDR3: TGCAGTGCTCACCTATCTAGCACAGATACGCAGTATTTT. Encoded protein: CSAHLSSTDTQYF.

This clonotype was detected many times. The chain carries TRBV6-1 and TRBJ2-3; TRBD2 aligns across 11 bases. V gave up 2 bases and J gave up 2 bases; unmatched junction bases: 3. The germline CDR1 and CDR2 sequences are MNHNS and SASEGT. The CDR3 runs 16 residues. The CDR3 region has the DNA TGTGCCAGCAGTGAATTAGCGGGAGGGTTCACAGATACGCAGTATTTT. Translating it yields CASSELAGGFTDTQYF.

This clonotype was detected many times. The CDR3 loop reads CSARKGLAGGPSSYNEQFF. CDR3 sequence (DNA): TGCAGTGCTAGAAAGGGACTAGCGGGAGGACCGAGCTCCTACAATGAGCAGTTCTTC. This chain connects TRBV20-1 to TRBJ2-1, with 15 nucleotides matching TRBD2. Germline values: CDR1 DFQATT, CDR2 SNEGSKA (reference sequence). The trim removed 2 bases at V and 0 bases at J, leaving 8 bases unmatched. CDR3 length equals 19 residues.

The chain combines TRBV28 with TRBJ2-7, with 10 bases identical to TRBD1. Germline lookup yields CDR1 MDHEN and CDR2 SYDVKM. J was trimmed by 4 bases and V by 4 bases; bases with no gene match: 7. The CDR3 has 15 amino acids. The CDR3 DNA reads TGTGCCAGCAGTTCCCCGGGACAGGGGTGGTACGAGCAGTACTTC. Translated: CASSSPGQGWYEQYF.

This clonotype has just a few counts. The chain combines TRBV6-1 with TRBJ1-2, with D tentatively TRBD1 (6 bases). Germline values: CDR1 MNHNS, CDR2 SASEGT. There are 13 residues in the CDR3. The V gene lost 2 bases and the J gene lost 8 bases, with 12 bases spanning the gap. The DNA for the CDR3 is TGTGCCAGCAGTGAAAGTAAAGGGACAGGCTACACCTTC. Protein product: CASSESKGTGYTF.

This clonotype was detected ten times or more. The V gene is TRBV20-1, the J gene TRBJ1-1; maybe TRBD1 (6 bases). This CDR3 contains 13 residues. Germline assignment: CDR1 DFQATT and CDR2 SNEGSKA (reference sequence). V lost 6 bases and J lost 1, with 12 bases in between. The CDR3 sequence is CSAAGTTNTEAFF. The CDR3 DNA reads TGCAGTGCGGCCGGGACAACGAACACTGAAGCTTTCTTT.

The V call is TRBV2, the J call TRBJ2-7; 9 bases align to TRBD1. The CDR3 extends over 17 amino acids. V dropped 8 bases and J dropped 5; count of bases not matched to a gene: 19. From germline, CDR1 is SNHLY and CDR2 FYNNEI. The CDR3 DNA reads TGTGCCAGCGGTGGACAGGGGTTAAGCGGACGGGCCAACGAGCAGTACTTC. Residues: CASGGQGLSGRANEQYF. Full variable domain (outside the CDR3, taken from reference TRBV2 and TRBJ2-7): EPEVTQTPSHQVTQMGQEVILRCVPISNHLYFYWYRQILGQKVEFLVSFYNNEISEKSEIFDDQFSVERPDGSNFTLKIRSTKLEDSAMYFCASGGQGLSGRANEQYFGPGTRLTVT.

This clonotype showed up many times. The chain combines TRBV6-2 or TRBV6-3 with TRBJ1-1; D may be TRBD1 (5 bases). Germline assignment: CDR1 MNHEY and CDR2 SVGEGT. This CDR3 contains 13 residues. V was shortened by 10 bases and J by 5 bases, with 17 bases between the two germline ends. The CDR3 bases are TGTGCCACATCCCTGGCAGGGCGAACTGAAGCTTTCTTT. This sequence encodes CATSLAGRTEAFF.

The rearrangement uses TRBV12-3 or TRBV12-4 and TRBJ1-5; possible D gene TRBD1, 6 bases. V gave up 6 bases and J gave up 3 bases, with 15 bases separating them. The CDR3 is made up of 15 amino acids. CDR3 sequence: CASSKRTDVNQPQHF. CDR3 sequence (DNA): TGTGCCAGCAGCAAGCGGACAGATGTCAATCAGCCCCAGCATTTT.

This clonotype has just a few counts. The CDR3: CASSLDPSGPYEQYF. In nucleotides, the CDR3 is TGTGCCAGCAGCTTAGATCCTAGCGGGCCCTACGAGCAGTACTTC. The chain links TRBV11-2 to TRBJ2-7; 8 bases agree with TRBD2. Germline V gene sequence: CDR1 SGHAT, CDR2 FQNNGV. CDR3 size: 15 residues. V was pared by 0 bases and J by 2 bases, with 3 bases of the junction left unmatched.